A selection of T cell receptor beta chains follows, all from one sample in a study of cytomegalovirus exposure and HLA in healthy donors. The data were produced by immunoSEQ multiplex PCR, yet TCRdb's version contains in-frame clones alone and is incomplete. In the table there are about 70,000 clones, roughly 94% of which are singletons. Sequencing was done on a sample of PBMCs. The receptors here all came from a young man in good health and CMV-seropositive. The CDR3 runs from the conserved cysteine through the conserved F or W. The order of the fields is D gene, clone size, V gene, J gene, CDR3 DNA, CDR3 protein. The D gene is left open where the match is weak. Some rows mark clone size as missing; the rest say once, few, many or name a class of expanded clone.

.,.,TRBV9,TRBJ1-1,TGTGCCAGCAGCGTACCTCTCGGGATCCGGAACACTGAAGCTTTCTTT,CASSVPLGIRNTEAFF
TRBD2,.,TRBV19,TRBJ2-2,TGTGCCAGTATTAGAGGGACTAGCCTAGGCGGGGAGCTGTTTTTT,CASIRGTSLGGELFF
TRBD2,.,TRBV6-5,TRBJ2-5,TGTGCCAGCAGTTTTTCGGCGGGAGGGTACCAAGAGACCCAGTACTTC,CASSFSAGGYQETQYF
.,.,TRBV28,TRBJ2-7,TGTGCCAGCAGTCCACGGACTGACTACGAGCAGTACTTC,CASSPRTDYEQYF
TRBD2,.,TRBV5-1,TRBJ2-1,TGCGCCAGCAGCATTACTAGCGGGAGGGCGAATGAGCAGTTCTTC,CASSITSGRANEQFF
.,.,TRBV6-5,TRBJ1-2,TGTGCCAGCAGTTTGGGACTATCAAACTATGGCTACACCTTC,CASSLGLSNYGYTF
TRBD1,.,TRBV25-1,TRBJ2-7,TGTGCCAGCAGCGCCGGCCCCGGGACAGCGTCCTACGAGCAGTACTTC,CASSAGPGTASYEQYF
TRBD1,.,TRBV5-1,TRBJ1-1,TGCGCCAGCAGCCCCGGACAGGGACCTTTAGTCACTGAAGCTTTCTTT,CASSPGQGPLVTEAFF
.,.,TRBV28,TRBJ1-1,TGTGCCAGCAGTTGGGACACCCACACTGAAGCTTTCTTT,CASSWDTHTEAFF
TRBD1,once,TRBV19,TRBJ2-7,TGTGCCAGTAGTAAACCGGTCGGGACAGGGAAGTACGAGCAGTACTTC,CASSKPVGTGKYEQYF
TRBD2,.,TRBV7-2,TRBJ2-2,TGTGCCAGCAGCTTAGGACTAGCCCCCGGGGAGCTGTTTTTT,CASSLGLAPGELFF
.,.,TRBV6-5,TRBJ2-7,TGTGCCAGCAGTGCTTCCGGGTCCAACTACGAGCAGTACTTC,CASSASGSNYEQYF
TRBD2,.,TRBV5-1,TRBJ2-1,TGCGCCAGCAGCCCCAGCCCGACTAGCGGATTTTTGAATGAGCAGTTCTTC,CASSPSPTSGFLNEQFF
TRBD2,.,TRBV4-2,TRBJ2-1,TGTGCCAGCAGTCGCCGGGTAGCGGGAGAGTACGAGCAGTTCTTC,CASSRRVAGEYEQFF
.,.,TRBV28,TRBJ2-5,TGTGCCAGCAGCCTTGGACAGTCCCAAGAGACCCAGTACTTC,CASSLGQSQETQYF
TRBD1,once,TRBV19,TRBJ1-2,TGTGCCAGTAGTATGGCGGCCGGGACAGGGTCTTCTTATGGCTACACCTTC,CASSMAAGTGSSYGYTF
.,.,TRBV11-2,TRBJ2-7,TGTGCCAGCAGCCCAGTTGGAAGGAGCTCCTACGAGCAGTACTTC,CASSPVGRSSYEQYF
TRBD1,.,TRBV6-1,TRBJ2-3,TGTGCCAGCAGTTTAACAGGGGGCACAGATACGCAGTATTTT,CASSLTGGTDTQYF
TRBD1,.,TRBV6-1,TRBJ1-2,TGTGCCAGCAGTAAGGACAGGAGAGGCTACACCTTC,CASSKDRRGYTF
TRBD1,.,TRBV19,TRBJ2-5,TGTGCCAGTAGTCCCCAGGGGGCGGAGACCCAGTACTTC,CASSPQGAETQYF
TRBD1,.,TRBV6-1,TRBJ1-2,TGTGCCAGCAGCCAGAGACAGGGCTCCGGCTACACCTTC,CASSQRQGSGYTF
.,.,TRBV6-6,TRBJ2-7,TGTGCCAGCAGTTACGGACAAGACGAGCAGTACTTC,CASSYGQDEQYF
.,.,TRBV2,TRBJ2-7,TGTGCCAGCAGTGAAGCGGTCGGGTACGAGCAGTACTTC,CASSEAVGYEQYF
.,.,TRBV27,TRBJ2-7,TGTGCCAGCAGTGAGGCAGGGCCGCGCGAGCAGTACTTC,CASSEAGPREQYF
.,few,TRBV27,TRBJ2-7,TGTGCCAGCACCCTACAGGGCTACGAGCAGTACTTC,CASTLQGYEQYF